Shown below are 3 T cell receptor beta chains from a single sample sequenced in a study of OX40 agonist ivuxolimab in advanced cancers. Sequencing used immunoSEQ multiplex PCR; TCRdb keeps in-frame clones, though not all of them. This sample carries 60,000 to 80,000 clones, approximately 92% of them seen once, and the ten largest clones take about 10%. The sequenced sample was CD4+ or CD8+ T cells sorted from blood, obtained in a trial of the OX40 agonist ivuxolimab. These TCRs come from an adult with an advanced solid tumor such as melanoma, head and neck, liver or kidney cancer.

The rearrangement links TRBV19 to TRBJ1-5; maybe TRBD1 (5 bases). Deletions cut 6 bases from V and 0 bases from J, with 12 bases between. The CDR3 covers 15 residues. From germline, CDR1 is LNHDA and CDR2 SQIVND (reference sequence). CDR3 in DNA: TGTGCCAGTAGCGAATCAGGGTATAGCAATCAGCCCCAGCATTTT. This translates into CASSESGYSNQPQHF.

This CDR3 is CASSLAGRTEAFF. The CDR3 region has the DNA TGTGCCAGCAGTTTAGCTGGGCGCACTGAAGCTTTCTTT. This chain links TRBV28 with TRBJ1-1; D uncertain. Between the trimmed V and J ends, which lost 2 bases and 4 bases, there was a span of 8 bases. The CDR3 has 13 amino acids. The germline V gene encodes CDR1 MDHEN and CDR2 SYDVKM.

The genes are TRBV29-1 and TRBJ1-1; D call uncertain. Germline V lookup: CDR1 SQVTM, CDR2 ANQGSEA. The CDR3 is made up of 11 amino acids. V was clipped by 8 bases and J by 11 bases, with 18 bases between them. The CDR3 nucleotides are TGCAGCTTTGGGGATGGGAGTAGTGCTTTCTTT. It translates to CSFGDGSSAFF.